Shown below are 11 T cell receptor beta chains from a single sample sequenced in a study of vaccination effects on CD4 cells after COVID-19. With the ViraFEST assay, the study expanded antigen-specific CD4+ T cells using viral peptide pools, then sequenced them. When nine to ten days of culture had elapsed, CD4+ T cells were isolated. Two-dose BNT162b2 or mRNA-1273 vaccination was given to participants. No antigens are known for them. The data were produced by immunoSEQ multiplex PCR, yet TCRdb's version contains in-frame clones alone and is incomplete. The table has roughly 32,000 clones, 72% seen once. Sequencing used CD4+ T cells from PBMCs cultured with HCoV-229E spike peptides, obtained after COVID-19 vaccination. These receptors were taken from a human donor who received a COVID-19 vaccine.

CDR3 sequence reads: CASQIQQGPSSYEQYF. The DNA of the CDR3 is TGTGCCAGCCAAATCCAACAGGGGCCGAGCTCCTACGAGCAGTACTTC. V gene TRBV5-4 combines with J gene TRBJ2-7; 7 bases match TRBD1. V lost 7 bases to trimming and J lost 0 bases; unmatched junction nucleotides: 13. This CDR3 has 16 residues. CDR1 and CDR2 from the germline V gene are SGHNT and YYREEE (reference sequence).

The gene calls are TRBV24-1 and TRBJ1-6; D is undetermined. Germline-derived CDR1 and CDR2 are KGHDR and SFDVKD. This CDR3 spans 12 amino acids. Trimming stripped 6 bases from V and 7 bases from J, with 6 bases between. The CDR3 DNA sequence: TGTGCCACCAGTACAGAAAATTCACCCCTCCACTTT. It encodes CATSTENSPLHF.

CDR3 protein: CTSSQKGTRGSPLHF. CDR3 in DNA: TGCACCAGCAGCCAAAAAGGGACCAGGGGATCACCCCTCCACTTT. The chain combines TRBV1 with TRBJ1-6; the table's TRBD1 call for D was not verified on the DNA. TRBV1 is noted as a pseudogene. The CDR3 is made up of 15 amino acids.

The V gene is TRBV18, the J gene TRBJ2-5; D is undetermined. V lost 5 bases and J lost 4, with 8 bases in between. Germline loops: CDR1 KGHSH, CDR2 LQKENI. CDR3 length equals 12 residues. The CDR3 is CASSTARETQYF. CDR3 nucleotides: TGTGCCAGCTCAACAGCCCGAGAGACCCAGTACTTC.

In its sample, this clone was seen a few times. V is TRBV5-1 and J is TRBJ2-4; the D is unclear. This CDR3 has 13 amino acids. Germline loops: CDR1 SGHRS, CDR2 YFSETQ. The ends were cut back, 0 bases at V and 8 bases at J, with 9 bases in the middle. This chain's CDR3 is CASSLEGLDIQYF. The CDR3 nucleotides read TGCGCCAGCAGCTTGGAAGGGTTGGACATTCAGTACTTC.

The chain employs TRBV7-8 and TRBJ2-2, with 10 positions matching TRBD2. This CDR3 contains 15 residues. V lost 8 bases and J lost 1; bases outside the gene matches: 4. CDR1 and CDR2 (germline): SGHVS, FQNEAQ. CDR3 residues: CASSSGRVNTGELFF. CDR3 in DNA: TGTGCCAGCTCGAGCGGGAGGGTGAACACCGGGGAGCTGTTTTTT.

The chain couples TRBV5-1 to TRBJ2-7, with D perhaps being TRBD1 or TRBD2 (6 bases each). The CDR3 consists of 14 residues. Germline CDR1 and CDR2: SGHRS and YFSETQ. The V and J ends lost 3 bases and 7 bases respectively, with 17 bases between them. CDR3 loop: CASSSGQFAGEQYF. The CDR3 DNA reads TGCGCCAGCAGCTCAGGACAGTTTGCGGGGGAGCAGTACTTC.

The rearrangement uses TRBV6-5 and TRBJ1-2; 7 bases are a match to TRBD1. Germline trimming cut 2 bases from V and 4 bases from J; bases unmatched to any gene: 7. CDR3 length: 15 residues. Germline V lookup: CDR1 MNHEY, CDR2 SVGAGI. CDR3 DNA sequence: TGTGCCAGCAGTTACATAGACAGGGATGGCTATGGCTACACCTTC. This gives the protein CASSYIDRDGYGYTF.

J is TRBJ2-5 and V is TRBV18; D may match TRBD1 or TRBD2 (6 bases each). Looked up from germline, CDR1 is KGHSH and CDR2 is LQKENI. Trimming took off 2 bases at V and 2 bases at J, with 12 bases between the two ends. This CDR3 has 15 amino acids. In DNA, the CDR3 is TGTGCCAGCTCACCAGCGGGACAATTACAAGAGACCCAGTACTTC. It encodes CASSPAGQLQETQYF. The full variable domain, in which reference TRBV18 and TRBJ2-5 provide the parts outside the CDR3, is NAGVMQNPRHLVRRRGQEARLRCSPMKGHSHVYWYRQLPEEGLKFMVYLQKENIIDESGMPKERFSAEFPKEGPSILRIQQVVRGDSAAYFCASSPAGQLQETQYFGPGTRLLVL.

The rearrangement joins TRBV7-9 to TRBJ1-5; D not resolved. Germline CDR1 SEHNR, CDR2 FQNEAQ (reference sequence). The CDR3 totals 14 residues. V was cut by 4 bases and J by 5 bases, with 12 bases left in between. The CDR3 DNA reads TGTGCCAGCAGCTCTGTTGGGGAATATCAGCCCCAGCATTTT. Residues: CASSSVGEYQPQHF.

The CDR3 sequence is CASSIYAGVNEQFF. CDR3 in DNA: TGTGCCAGTAGTATCTACGCCGGGGTCAATGAGCAGTTCTTC. This rearrangement joins TRBV19 to TRBJ2-1; tentatively, D is TRBD2 (5 bases). The CDR3 loop spans 14 amino acids. V lost 3 bases and J lost 6, with 12 bases in between. The germline V gene has CDR1 LNHDA and CDR2 SQIVND (reference sequence).